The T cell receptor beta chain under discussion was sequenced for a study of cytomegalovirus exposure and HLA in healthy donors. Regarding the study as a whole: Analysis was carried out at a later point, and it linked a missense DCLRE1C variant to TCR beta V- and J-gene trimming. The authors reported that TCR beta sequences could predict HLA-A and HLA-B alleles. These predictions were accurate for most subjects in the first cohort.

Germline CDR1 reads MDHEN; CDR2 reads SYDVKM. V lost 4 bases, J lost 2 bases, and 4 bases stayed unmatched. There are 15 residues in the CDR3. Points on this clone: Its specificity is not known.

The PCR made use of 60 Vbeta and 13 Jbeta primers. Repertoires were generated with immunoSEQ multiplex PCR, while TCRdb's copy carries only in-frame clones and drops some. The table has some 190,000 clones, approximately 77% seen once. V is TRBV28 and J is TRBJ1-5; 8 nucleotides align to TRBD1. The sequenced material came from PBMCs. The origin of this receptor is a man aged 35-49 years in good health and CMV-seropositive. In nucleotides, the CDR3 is TGTGCCAGCAGTTCGACAGGGGCTGGCAATCAGCCCCAGCATTTT. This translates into CASSSTGAGNQPQHF.